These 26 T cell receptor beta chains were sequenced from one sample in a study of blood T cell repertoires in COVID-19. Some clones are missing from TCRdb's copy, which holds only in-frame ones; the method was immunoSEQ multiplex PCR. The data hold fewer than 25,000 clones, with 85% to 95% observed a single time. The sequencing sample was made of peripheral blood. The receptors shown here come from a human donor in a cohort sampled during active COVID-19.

This chain's CDR3 is CASSLFSTGRNTEAFF. CDR3 DNA: TGCGCCAGCAGCTTGTTTTCGACAGGGCGGAACACTGAAGCTTTCTTT. The V call is TRBV5-1, the J call TRBJ1-1; 7 bases map to TRBD1. Germline loops: CDR1 SGHRS, CDR2 YFSETQ. This CDR3 is built from 16 residues. The V gene end was trimmed by 1 base and the J gene end by 1 base; junction bases not matched to a gene: 7.

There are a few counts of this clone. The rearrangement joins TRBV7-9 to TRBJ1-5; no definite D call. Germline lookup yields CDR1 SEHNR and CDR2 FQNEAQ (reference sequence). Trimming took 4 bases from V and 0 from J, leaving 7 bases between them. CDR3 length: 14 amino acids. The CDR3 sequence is CASSSQDSNQPQHF. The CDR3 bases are TGTGCCAGCAGCTCCCAGGATAGCAATCAGCCCCAGCATTTT. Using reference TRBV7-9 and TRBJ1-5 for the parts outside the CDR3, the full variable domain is DTGVSQNPRHKITKRGQNVTFRCDPISEHNRLYWYRQTLGQGPEFLTYFQNEAQLEKSRLLSDRFSAERPKGSFSTLEIQRTEQGDSAMYLCASSSQDSNQPQHFGDGTRLSIL.

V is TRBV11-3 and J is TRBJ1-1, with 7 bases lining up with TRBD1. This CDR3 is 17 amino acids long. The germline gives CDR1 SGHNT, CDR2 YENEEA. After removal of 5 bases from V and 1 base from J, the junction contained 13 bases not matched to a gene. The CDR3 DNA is TGTGCCAGCAGCCCAGGACCGAGACAGGGTCGGAACACTGAAGCTTTCTTT. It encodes CASSPGPRQGRNTEAFF.

The CDR3 nucleotides read TGTGCCAGCAGCCAGAGGCGGGGTATACAAGAGACCCAGTACTTC. Translated: CASSQRRGIQETQYF. The chain is built from TRBV27 and TRBJ2-5; the D gene is possibly TRBD2 (6 bases). Per germline, CDR1 MNHEY and CDR2 SMNVEV (reference sequence). The CDR3 has 15 amino acids. V was shortened by 6 bases and J by 2 bases, with 16 bases between the two germline ends.

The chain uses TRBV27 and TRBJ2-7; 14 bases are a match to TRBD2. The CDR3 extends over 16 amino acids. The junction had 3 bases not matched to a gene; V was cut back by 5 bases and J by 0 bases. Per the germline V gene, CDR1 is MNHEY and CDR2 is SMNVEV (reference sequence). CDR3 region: CASSRTSGGYSYEQYF. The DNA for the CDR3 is TGTGCCAGCAGTCGGACTAGCGGGGGGTACTCCTACGAGCAGTACTTC.

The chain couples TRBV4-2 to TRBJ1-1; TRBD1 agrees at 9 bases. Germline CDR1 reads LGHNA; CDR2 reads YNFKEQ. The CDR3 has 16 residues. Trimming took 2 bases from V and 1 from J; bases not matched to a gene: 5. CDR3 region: CASSQRTGAGNTEAFF. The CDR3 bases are TGTGCCAGCAGCCAAAGGACAGGGGCGGGGAACACTGAAGCTTTCTTT.

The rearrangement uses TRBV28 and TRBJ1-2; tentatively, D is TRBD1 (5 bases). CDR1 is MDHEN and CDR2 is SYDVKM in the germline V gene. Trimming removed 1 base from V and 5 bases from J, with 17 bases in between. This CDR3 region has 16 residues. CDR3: CASSLSQTALSYGYTF. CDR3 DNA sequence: TGTGCCAGCAGTTTATCGCAGACAGCCCTTTCTTATGGCTACACCTTC.

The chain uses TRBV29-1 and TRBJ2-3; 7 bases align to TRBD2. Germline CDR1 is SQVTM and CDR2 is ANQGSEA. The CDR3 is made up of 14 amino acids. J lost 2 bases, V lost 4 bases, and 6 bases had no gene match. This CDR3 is CSVGASGYTDTQYF. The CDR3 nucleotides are TGCAGCGTTGGCGCTAGCGGATACACAGATACGCAGTATTTT.

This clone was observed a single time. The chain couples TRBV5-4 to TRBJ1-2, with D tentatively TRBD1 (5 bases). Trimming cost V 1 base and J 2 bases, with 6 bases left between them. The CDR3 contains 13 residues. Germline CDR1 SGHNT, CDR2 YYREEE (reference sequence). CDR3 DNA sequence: TGTGCCAGCAGCTTGAAGGGGAACTATGGCTACACCTTC. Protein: CASSLKGNYGYTF.

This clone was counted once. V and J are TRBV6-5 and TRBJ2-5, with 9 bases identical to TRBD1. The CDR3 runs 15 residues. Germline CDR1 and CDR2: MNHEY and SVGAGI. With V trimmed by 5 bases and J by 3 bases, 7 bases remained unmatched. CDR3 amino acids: CASSLAGTGKETQYF. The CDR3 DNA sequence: TGTGCCAGCAGTCTTGCCGGGACAGGGAAAGAGACCCAGTACTTC.

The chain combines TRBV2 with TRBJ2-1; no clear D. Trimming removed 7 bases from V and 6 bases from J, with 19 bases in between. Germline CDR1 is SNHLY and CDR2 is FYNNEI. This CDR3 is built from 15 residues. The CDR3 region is CASIRLPTGRNEQFF. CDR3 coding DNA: TGTGCCAGCATTCGCCTCCCGACTGGCCGCAATGAGCAGTTCTTC.

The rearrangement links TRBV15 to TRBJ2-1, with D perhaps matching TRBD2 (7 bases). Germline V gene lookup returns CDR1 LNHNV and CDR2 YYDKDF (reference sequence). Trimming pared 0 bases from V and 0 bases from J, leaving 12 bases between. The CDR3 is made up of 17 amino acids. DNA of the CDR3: TGTGCCACCAGCAGAGATAGGGGGGGCCGCTCCTACAATGAGCAGTTCTTC. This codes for CATSRDRGGRSYNEQFF. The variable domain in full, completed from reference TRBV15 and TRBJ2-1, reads DAMVIQNPRYQVTQFGKPVTLSCSQTLNHNVMYWYQQKSSQAPKLLFHYYDKDFNNEADTPDNFQSRRPNTSFCFLDIRSPGLGDTAMYLCATSRDRGGRSYNEQFFGPGTRLTVL.

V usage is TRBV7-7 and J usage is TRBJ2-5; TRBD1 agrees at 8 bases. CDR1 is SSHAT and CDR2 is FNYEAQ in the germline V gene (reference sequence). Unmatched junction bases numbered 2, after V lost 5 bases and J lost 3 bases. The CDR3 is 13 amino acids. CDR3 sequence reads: CASSMDREETQYF. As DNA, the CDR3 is TGTGCCAGCAGCATGGACAGGGAAGAGACCCAGTACTTC. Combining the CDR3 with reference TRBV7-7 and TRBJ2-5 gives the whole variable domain GAGVSQSPRYKVTKRGQDVTLRCDPISSHATLYWYQQALGQGPEFLTYFNYEAQPDKSGLPSDRFSAERPEGSISTLTIQRTEQRDSAMYRCASSMDREETQYFGPGTRLLVL.

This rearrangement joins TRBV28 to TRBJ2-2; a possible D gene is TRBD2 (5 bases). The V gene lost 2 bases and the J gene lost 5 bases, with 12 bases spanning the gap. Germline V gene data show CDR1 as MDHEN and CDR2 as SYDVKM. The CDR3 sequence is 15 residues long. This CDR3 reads CASSLKLVGTGELFF. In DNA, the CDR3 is TGTGCCAGCAGTTTAAAACTAGTGGGTACCGGGGAGCTGTTTTTT.

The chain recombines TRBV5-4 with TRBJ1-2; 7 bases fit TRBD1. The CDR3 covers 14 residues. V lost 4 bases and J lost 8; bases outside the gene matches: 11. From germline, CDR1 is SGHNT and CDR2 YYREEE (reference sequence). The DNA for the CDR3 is TGTGCCAGCAGCGACCAGGGGGTAAGGGGAGGCTACACCTTC. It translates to CASSDQGVRGGYTF.

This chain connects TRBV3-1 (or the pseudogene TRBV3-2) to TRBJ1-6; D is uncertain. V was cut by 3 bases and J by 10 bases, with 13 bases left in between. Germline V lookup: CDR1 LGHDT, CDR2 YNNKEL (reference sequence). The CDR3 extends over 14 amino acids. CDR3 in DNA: TGTGCCAGCAGCCAGGGAGACACCTTATCACCCCTCCACTTT. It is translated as CASSQGDTLSPLHF.

CDR3 in DNA: TGTGCCAGCAGCTTCGCGGCGGGGAGGGCAGATACGCAGTATTTT. Translated, it gives CASSFAAGRADTQYF. The gene calls are TRBV11-3 and TRBJ2-3; 7 nucleotides agree with TRBD2. The V gene's germline CDR1 is SGHNT and CDR2 YENEEA. The CDR3 length is 15 residues. V was pared by 3 bases and J by 4 bases, with 7 bases of the junction left unmatched.

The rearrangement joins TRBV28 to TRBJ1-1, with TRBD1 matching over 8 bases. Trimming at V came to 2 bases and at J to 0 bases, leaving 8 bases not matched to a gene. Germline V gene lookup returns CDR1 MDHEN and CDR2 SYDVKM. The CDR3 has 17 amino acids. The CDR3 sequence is CASSLRTGRGLNTEAFF. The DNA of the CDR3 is TGTGCCAGCAGTTTACGGACAGGGAGAGGCCTGAACACTGAAGCTTTCTTT. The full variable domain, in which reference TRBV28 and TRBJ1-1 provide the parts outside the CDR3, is DVKVTQSSRYLVKRTGEKVFLECVQDMDHENMFWYRQDPGLGLRLIYFSYDVKMKEKGDIPEGYSVSREKKERFSLILESASTNQTSMYLCASSLRTGRGLNTEAFFGQGTRLTVV.

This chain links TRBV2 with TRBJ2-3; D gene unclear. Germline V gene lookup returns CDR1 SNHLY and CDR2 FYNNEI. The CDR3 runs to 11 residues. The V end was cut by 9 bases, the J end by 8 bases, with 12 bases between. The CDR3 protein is CASLPSGTQYF. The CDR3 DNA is TGTGCCAGTTTACCTTCGGGTACGCAGTATTTT.

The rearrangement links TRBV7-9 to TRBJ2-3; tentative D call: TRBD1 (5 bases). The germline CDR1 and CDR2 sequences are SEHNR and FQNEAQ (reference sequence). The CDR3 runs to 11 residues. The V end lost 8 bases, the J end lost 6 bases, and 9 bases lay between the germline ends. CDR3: CASGQQDTQYF. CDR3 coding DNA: TGTGCCAGCGGACAACAGGATACGCAGTATTTT.

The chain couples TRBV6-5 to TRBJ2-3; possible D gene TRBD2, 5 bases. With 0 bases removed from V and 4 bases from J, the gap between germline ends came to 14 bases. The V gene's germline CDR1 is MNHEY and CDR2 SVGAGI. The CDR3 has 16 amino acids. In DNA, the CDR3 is TGTGCCAGCAGTTACTCGATCGGGGTTAGTGCAGATACGCAGTATTTT. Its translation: CASSYSIGVSADTQYF.

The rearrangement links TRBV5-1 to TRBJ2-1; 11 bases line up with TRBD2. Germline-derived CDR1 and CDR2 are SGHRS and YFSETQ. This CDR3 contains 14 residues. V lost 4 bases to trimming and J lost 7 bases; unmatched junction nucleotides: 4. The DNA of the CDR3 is TGCGCCAGCAGCCCGGGACTAGCGGAGAATGAGCAGTTCTTC. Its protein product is CASSPGLAENEQFF.

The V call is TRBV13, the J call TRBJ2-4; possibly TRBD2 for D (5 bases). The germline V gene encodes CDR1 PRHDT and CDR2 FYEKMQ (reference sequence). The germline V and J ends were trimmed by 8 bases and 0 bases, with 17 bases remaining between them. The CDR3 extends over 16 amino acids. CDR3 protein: CASSTQRTIAKNIQYF. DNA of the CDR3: TGTGCCAGCTCAACCCAGCGGACCATAGCCAAAAACATTCAGTACTTC. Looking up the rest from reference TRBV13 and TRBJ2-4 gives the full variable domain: AAGVIQSPRHLIKEKRETATLKCYPIPRHDTVYWYQQGPGQDPQFLISFYEKMQSDKGSIPDRFSAQQFSDYHSELNMSSLELGDSALYFCASSTQRTIAKNIQYFGAGTRLSVL.

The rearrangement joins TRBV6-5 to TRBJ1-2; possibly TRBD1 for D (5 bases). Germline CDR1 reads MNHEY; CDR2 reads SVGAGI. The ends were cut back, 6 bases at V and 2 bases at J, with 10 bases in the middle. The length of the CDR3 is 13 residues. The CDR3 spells CASSADRNYGYTF. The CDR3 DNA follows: TGTGCCAGCAGCGCCGACAGAAACTATGGCTACACCTTC.

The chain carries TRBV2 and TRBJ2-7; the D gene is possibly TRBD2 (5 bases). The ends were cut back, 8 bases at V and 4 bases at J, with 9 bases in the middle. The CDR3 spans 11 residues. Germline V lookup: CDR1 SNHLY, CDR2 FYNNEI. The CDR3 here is CASVGAYEQYF. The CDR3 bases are TGTGCCAGCGTGGGAGCTTACGAGCAGTACTTC.

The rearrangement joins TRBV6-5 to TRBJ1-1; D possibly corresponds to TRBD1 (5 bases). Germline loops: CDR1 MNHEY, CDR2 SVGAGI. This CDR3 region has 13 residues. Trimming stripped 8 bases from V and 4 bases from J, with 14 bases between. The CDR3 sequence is CASVWGWATEAFF. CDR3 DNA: TGTGCCAGCGTCTGGGGCTGGGCCACTGAAGCTTTCTTT.